This T cell receptor beta chain was sequenced in a study of blood T cell repertoires in COVID-19. At the level of the study: Nucleic acid was either cDNA or gDNA, and it came from T cells, B-cell-depleted T cells, or PBMCs.

CDR3 length: 15 amino acids. The germline gives CDR1 LGHDT, CDR2 YNNKEL (reference sequence). The V gene end was trimmed by 6 bases and the J gene end by 5 bases; junction bases not matched to a gene: 6. In terms of age and location, participants ranged from about 18 to 95 years and lived in approximately 24 US areas. Source study methods: Nucleated cell number was recorded as an estimate derived from reference gene primer amplification. Clones were read by immunoSEQ multiplex PCR, and TCRdb kept only the in-frame ones, dropping some. V and J calls plus clone size are reproduced from that table; the DNA served to infer D and trimming. The sample shows roughly 140,000 clones, roughly 84% of them seen only once.

The material sequenced was PBMCs or T cells enriched from blood (not recorded which). V usage is TRBV3-1 (or the pseudogene TRBV3-2) and J usage is TRBJ2-1; 11 nucleotides align to TRBD2. This sequence originates from a woman in her fifties or sixties who had been exposed to COVID-19. CDR3: CASRRGTSGNNEQFF. Here the CDR3 DNA reads TGTGCCAGCAGACGCGGGACTAGCGGTAACAATGAGCAGTTCTTC.